This T cell receptor beta chain was profiled in a study of shared clonotypes between healthy human individuals. Across the study: Participating donors consisted of two women and a few men aged 18 to 49.

J lost 0 bases, V lost 1 base, and 2 bases had no gene match. The germline CDR1 and CDR2 sequences are ENHRY and SYGVKD. The CDR3 covers 15 residues. Ten immunoSEQ deep assay plates were used by the authors to sequence unsorted PBMC DNA. The assay was immunoSEQ multiplex PCR, and TCRdb's table has in-frame clones only and misses some. This sample has more than 400,000 clones; approximately 80% occur once, and the top ten carry about 12%. The receptor was isolated from a woman in her thirties or forties in good health. Some clones in this sample may be carry-over from other donors' samples. Sequenced: PBMCs. J is TRBJ2-7 and V is TRBV10-3, with 8 positions matching TRBD1. The DNA of the CDR3 is TGTGCCATCAGTGAGTGGGACAGGAGCTCCTACGAGCAGTACTTC. Its translation: CAISEWDRSSYEQYF.